This T cell receptor (beta chain) was sequenced in a study of molecular identifiers for immune sequencing clone quantification. About the research overall: Replicate RNA came from about 20,000 or 100,000 naive CD8 cells and was split five ways, and four parts were sequenced.

Previously reported methods and listed TCR primers produced the bulk TCR libraries. TCRdb itself ran the PCR reads through MiXCR, one entry per CDR3 protein. This table holds around 100,000 distinct CDR3 sequences, 36% found once. Using 10%, 30% or 50% RNA, naive CD8 libraries were derived from about 21,000 to 970,000 sorted cells. Per the germline V gene, CDR1 is SGHTA and CDR2 is FQGTGA. The CDR3 is made up of 15 amino acids. V shed 3 bases and J shed 8 bases, with 17 bases lying between them. V usage is TRBV7-3 and J usage is TRBJ2-1, with a weak D call TRBD2 (5 bases). The sequence was obtained from a human donor in good health. Some libraries in this study had Jurkat cell RNA spiked in. Sequenced material: naive CD8+ T cells from blood, with Jurkat cell RNA spiked in. Subset: FACS-sorted CD8+CD4-CCR7+CD45RA+ naive T cells. The CDR3 nucleotides are TGTGCCAGCAGCTTGGGTGCGAGAGGGCCATATGAGCAGTTCTTC. Encoded protein: CASSLGARGPYEQFF.